This T cell receptor beta chain originates from a study of blood T cell repertoires in COVID-19. At the level of the study: The samples span acute and convalescent COVID-19 from the United States, Italy and Spain. PBMCs, B-cell-depleted T cells, or T cells provided the cDNA or gDNA that made up the material.

Repertoires were generated with immunoSEQ multiplex PCR, while TCRdb's copy carries only in-frame clones and drops some. The table includes under 150,000 clones, around 87% detected once. The J segment lost 2 bases and the V segment lost 1 base, leaving 9 bases of the junction unmatched. The CDR3 covers 21 residues. In germline, CDR1 is LGHNA, CDR2 YSLEER. This sequence joins TRBV4-3 and TRBJ2-6; 15 nucleotides line up with TRBD2. This receptor was taken from a man aged 50-59 years with acute or convalescent COVID-19. Sequenced: peripheral blood. Written as DNA, the CDR3 is TGCGCCAGCAGCCAAGGGTACAGGACTAGCGGGAGGGAGGCTGGGGCCAACGTCCTGACTTTC. It encodes CASSQGYRTSGREAGANVLTF.